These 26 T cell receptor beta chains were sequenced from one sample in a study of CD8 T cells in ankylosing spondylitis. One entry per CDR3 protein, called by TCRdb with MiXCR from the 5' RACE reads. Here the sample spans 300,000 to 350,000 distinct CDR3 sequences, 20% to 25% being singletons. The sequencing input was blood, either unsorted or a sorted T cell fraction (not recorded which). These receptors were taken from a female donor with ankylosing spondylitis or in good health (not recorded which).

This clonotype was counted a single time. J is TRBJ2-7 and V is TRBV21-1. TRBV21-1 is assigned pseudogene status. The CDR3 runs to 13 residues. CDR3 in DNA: TGTGCCAGCAGCAAAACTGGGCCCTACGAGCAGTACTTC. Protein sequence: CASSKTGPYEQYF.

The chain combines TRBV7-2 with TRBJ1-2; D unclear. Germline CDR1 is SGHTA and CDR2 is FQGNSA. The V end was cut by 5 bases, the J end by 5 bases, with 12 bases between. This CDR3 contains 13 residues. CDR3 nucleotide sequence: TGTGCCAGCAGCATCGAAAGACTGTATGGCTACACCTTC. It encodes CASSIERLYGYTF.

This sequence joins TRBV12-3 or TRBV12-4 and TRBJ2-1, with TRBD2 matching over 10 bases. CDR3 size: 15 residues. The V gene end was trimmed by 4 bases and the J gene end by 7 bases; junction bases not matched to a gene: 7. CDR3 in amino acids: CASSSTSGSGNEQFF. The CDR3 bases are TGTGCCAGCAGTTCGACTAGCGGGTCGGGAAATGAGCAGTTCTTC.

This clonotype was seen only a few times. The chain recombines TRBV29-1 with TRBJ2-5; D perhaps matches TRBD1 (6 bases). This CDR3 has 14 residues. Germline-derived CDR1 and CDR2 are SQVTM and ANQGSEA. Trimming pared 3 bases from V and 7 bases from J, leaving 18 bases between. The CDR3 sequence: CSVDTGIRSGTQYF. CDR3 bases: TGCAGCGTTGATACAGGGATACGATCGGGGACCCAGTACTTC.

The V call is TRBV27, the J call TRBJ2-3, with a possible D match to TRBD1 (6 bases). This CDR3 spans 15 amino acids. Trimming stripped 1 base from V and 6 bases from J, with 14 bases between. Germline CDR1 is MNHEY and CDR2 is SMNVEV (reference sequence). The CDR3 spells CASSLLRGGADTQYF. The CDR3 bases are TGTGCCAGCAGTTTATTACGAGGGGGAGCCGATACGCAGTATTTT.

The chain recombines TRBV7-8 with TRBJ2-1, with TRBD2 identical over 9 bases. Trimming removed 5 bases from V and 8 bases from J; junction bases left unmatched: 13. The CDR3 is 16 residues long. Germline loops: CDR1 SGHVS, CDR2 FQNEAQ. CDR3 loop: CASSRRAGTSRDEQFF. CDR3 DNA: TGTGCCAGCAGCCGTAGGGCAGGGACTAGCCGGGATGAGCAGTTCTTC.

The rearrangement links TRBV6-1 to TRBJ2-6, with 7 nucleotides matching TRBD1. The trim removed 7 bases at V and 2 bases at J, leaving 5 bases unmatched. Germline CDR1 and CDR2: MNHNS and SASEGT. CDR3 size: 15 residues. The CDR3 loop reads CASTHQGAGANVLTF. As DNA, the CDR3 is TGTGCCAGCACCCACCAGGGGGCTGGGGCCAACGTCCTGACTTTC.

The CDR3 DNA reads TGTGCCAGCAGTTTCCAGGGGCCCTCTGGAAACACCATATATTTT. Amino acids: CASSFQGPSGNTIYF. The chain carries TRBV28 and TRBJ1-3; D is perhaps TRBD1 (6 bases). From germline, CDR1 is MDHEN and CDR2 SYDVKM. Trimming removed 3 bases from V and 0 bases from J, with 9 bases in between. This CDR3 is built from 15 residues.

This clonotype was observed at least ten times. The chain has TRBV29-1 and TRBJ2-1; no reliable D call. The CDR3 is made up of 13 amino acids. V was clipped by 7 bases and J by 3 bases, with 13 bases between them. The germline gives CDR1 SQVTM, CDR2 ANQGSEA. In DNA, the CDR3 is TGCAGCGCCGCGTCGGCTAGCTACAATGAGCAGTTCTTC. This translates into CSAASASYNEQFF.

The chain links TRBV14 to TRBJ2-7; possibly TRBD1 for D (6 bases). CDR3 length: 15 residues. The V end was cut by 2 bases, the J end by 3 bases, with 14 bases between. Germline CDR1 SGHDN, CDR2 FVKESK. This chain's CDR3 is CASSQTSARGYEQYF. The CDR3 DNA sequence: TGTGCCAGCAGCCAAACATCGGCCAGGGGCTACGAGCAGTACTTC.

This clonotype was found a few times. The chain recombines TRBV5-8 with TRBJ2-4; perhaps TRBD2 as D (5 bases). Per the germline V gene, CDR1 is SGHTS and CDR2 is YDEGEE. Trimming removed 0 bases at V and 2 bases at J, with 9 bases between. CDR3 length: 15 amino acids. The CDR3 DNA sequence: TGTGCCAGCAGCTTGGGGCGGGTTTCCAAAAACATTCAGTACTTC. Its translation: CASSLGRVSKNIQYF.

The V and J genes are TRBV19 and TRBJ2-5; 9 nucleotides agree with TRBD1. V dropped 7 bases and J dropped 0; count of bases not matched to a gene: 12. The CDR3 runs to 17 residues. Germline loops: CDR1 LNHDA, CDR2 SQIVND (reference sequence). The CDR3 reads CASTKRFGTGYQETQYF. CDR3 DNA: TGTGCCAGTACCAAAAGATTCGGGACAGGGTACCAAGAGACCCAGTACTTC.

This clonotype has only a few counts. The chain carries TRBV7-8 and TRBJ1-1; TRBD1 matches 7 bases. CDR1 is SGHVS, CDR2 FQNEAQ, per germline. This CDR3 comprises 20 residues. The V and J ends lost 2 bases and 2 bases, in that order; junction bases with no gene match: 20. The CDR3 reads CASSLIYLVGPWDSNTEAFF. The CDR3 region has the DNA TGTGCCAGCAGCTTAATTTATCTGGTGGGCCCCTGGGACAGCAACACTGAAGCTTTCTTT.

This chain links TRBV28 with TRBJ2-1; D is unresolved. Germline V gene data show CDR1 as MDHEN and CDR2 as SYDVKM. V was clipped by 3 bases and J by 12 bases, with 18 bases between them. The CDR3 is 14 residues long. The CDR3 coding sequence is TGTGCCAGCAGTTTCGCTAGAACCCCTCCTAGGCAGTTCTTC. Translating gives CASSFARTPPRQFF.

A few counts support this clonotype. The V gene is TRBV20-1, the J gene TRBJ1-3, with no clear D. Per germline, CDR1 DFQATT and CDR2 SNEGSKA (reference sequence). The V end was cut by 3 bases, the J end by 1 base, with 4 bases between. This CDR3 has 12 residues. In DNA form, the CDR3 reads TGCAGTGCTAGGGAGTCTGGAAACACCATATATTTT. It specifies CSARESGNTIYF.

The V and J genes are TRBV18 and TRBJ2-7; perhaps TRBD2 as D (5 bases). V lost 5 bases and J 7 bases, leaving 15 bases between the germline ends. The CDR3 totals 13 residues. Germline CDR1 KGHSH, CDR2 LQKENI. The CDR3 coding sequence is TGTGCCAGCTCAACGGGCACCTCGGGGGAGCAGTACTTC. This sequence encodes CASSTGTSGEQYF.

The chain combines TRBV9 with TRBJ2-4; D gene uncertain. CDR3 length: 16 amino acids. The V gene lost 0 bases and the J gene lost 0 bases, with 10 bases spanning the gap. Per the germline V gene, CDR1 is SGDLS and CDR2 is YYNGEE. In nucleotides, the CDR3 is TGTGCCAGCAGCGTAGGCCCCTGGGCAGCCAAAAACATTCAGTACTTC. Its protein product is CASSVGPWAAKNIQYF.

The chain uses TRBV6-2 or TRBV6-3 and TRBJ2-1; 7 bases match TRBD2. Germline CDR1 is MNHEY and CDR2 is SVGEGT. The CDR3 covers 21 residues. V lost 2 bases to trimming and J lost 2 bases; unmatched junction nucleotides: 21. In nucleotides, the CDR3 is TGTGCCAGCAGTTACACCTTTGGACGCCTTGGCGGGAGAACGACCTACAATGAGCAGTTCTTC. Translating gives CASSYTFGRLGGRTTYNEQFF.

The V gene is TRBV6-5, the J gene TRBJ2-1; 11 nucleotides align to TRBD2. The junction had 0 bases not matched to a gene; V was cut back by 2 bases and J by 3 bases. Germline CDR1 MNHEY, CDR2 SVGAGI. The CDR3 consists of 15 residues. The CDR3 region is CASSYGTSGYNEQFF. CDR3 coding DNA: TGTGCCAGCAGTTACGGGACTAGCGGCTACAATGAGCAGTTCTTC.

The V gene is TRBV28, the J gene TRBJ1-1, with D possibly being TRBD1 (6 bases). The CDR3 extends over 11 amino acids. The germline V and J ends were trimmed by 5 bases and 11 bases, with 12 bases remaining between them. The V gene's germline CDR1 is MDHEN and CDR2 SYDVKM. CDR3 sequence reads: CASSTGSVAFF. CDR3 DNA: TGTGCCAGCAGTACAGGGAGCGTCGCTTTCTTT.

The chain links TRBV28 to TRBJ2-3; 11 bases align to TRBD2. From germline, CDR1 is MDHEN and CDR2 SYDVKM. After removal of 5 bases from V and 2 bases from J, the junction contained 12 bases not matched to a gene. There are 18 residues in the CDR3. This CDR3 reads CASSPAQLAGGPTDTQYF. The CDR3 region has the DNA TGTGCCAGCAGTCCCGCCCAGCTAGCGGGAGGCCCCACAGATACGCAGTATTTT.

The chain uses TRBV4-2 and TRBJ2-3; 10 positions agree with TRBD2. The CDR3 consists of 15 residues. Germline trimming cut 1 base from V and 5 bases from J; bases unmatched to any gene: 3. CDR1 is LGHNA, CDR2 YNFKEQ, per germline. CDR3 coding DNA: TGTGCCAGCAGCCAAGTACAGCGGGAGGGAGATACGCAGTATTTT. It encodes CASSQVQREGDTQYF.

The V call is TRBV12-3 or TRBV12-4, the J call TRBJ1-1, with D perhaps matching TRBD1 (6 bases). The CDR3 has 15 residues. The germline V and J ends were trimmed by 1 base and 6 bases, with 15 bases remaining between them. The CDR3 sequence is CASSLGQGMVSEAFF. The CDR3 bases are TGTGCCAGCAGTTTAGGGCAGGGGATGGTCTCTGAAGCTTTCTTT.

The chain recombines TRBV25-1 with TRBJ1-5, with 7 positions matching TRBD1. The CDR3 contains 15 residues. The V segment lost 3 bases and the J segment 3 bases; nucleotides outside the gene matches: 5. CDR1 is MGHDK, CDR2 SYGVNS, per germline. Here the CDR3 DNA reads TGTGCCAGCAGTGAGACAGGGTCAAACAATCAGCCCCAGCATTTT. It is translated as CASSETGSNNQPQHF.

The CDR3 protein is CASSYWGTNEKLFF. The CDR3 DNA is TGTGCCAGCAGTTACTGGGGGACTAATGAAAAACTGTTTTTT. The chain has TRBV6-5 and TRBJ1-4; D may be TRBD1 (5 bases). The ends were cut back, 1 base at V and 2 bases at J, with 5 bases in the middle. Germline values: CDR1 MNHEY, CDR2 SVGAGI. The CDR3 runs to 14 residues.

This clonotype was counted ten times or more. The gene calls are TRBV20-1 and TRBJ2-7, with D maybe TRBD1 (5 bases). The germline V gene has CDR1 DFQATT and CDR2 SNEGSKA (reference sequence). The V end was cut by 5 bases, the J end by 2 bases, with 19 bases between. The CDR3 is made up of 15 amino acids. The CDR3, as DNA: TGCAGTGCTCCAGACAAGTTAAGGGGCACCTACGAGCAGTACTTC. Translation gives CSAPDKLRGTYEQYF.